This TCR beta chain was profiled in a study of CD8 T cells in Susac syndrome. In its sample, this clonotype was seen a few times. RNA amounts of roughly 0.5 to 1 ug underwent reverse transcription with random hexamers. In TCRdb, the immunoSEQ multiplex PCR reads were re-called with MiXCR into one record per CDR3 protein. This sample has about 290,000 distinct CDR3 sequences, with 70% to 90% found just once. The germline V and J ends were trimmed by 3 bases and 0 bases, with 8 bases remaining between them. CDR1 is SEHNR, CDR2 FQNEAQ, per germline (reference sequence). There are 14 residues in the CDR3.

The sequencing input was CD8+ T cells from PBMCs. This sequence originates from a human donor with multiple sclerosis. The chain couples TRBV7-9 to TRBJ1-1; TRBD1 might be the D (5 bases). CDR3 sequence: CASSFQGVNTEAFF. CDR3 nucleotide sequence: TGTGCCAGCAGCTTTCAGGGTGTGAACACTGAAGCTTTCTTT.